Given below is one T cell receptor (beta chain) in context. Germline lookup yields CDR1 SNHLY and CDR2 FYNNEI. Trimming removed 4 bases from V and 0 bases from J; junction bases left unmatched: 7. The CDR3 extends over 16 amino acids. The data derive from a study of siplizumab effects on memory and regulatory T cells. The method was immunoSEQ multiplex PCR; TCRdb's version includes in-frame clones alone and lacks a portion of them. In the table there are some 80,000 clones, 95% of which are singletons. The TCR comes from a human donor in good health. The V gene is TRBV2, the J gene TRBJ2-7; 9 bases are shared with TRBD2. The specimen was CD8+ T cells sorted from blood. The CDR3 is CASSARLAGLSYEQYF. DNA for the CDR3: TGTGCCAGCAGTGCGCGTCTAGCGGGACTCTCCTACGAGCAGTACTTC. Filled out from reference TRBV2 and TRBJ2-7, the complete variable domain reads EPEVTQTPSHQVTQMGQEVILRCVPISNHLYFYWYRQILGQKVEFLVSFYNNEISEKSEIFDDQFSVERPDGSNFTLKIRSTKLEDSAMYFCASSARLAGLSYEQYFGPGTRLTVT.